The present T cell receptor (beta chain) was sequenced within a study of blood T cell repertoires in COVID-19 (dated by TCRdb to the early 2020s). Context from the whole study: Collaborator samples came from the United States, Italy and Spain and covered acute and convalescent phases of COVID-19. The prospective study material was composed of cDNA or gDNA derived from T cells, B-cell-depleted T cells, or PBMCs. HLA class I and class II types, where available, came from metadata supplied by the sample provider rather than from assay-based typing. Subjects who had been exposed to COVID-19, were actively infected with it, or had recovered from it provided the deeply sampled blood TCRbeta repertoires that made up the dataset. The repertoires were released in a freely available public database intended as a resource for research on the immune response to SARS-CoV-2. Nearly every sample came with metadata listing a de-identified subject ID, COVID-19 status, age in years and sex. The samples were drawn from the first 160 participants of the ongoing ImmuneRACE study and from 1,254 subjects provided by 6 global collaborators.

TCRbeta CDR3 regions were amplified from genomic DNA by means of the immunoSEQ Assay, a bias-controlled multiplex PCR. The authors processed their data as follows. Within the assay, amplification of reference gene primers was used to estimate how many nucleated cells each sample contained. Sequence reads were collapsed and filtered to measure the absolute abundance of every unique TCRbeta CDR3 rearrangement. For each sample, productive Simpson clonality was calculated by taking the square root of Simpson's diversity index across productive rearrangements. The table comes from immuneACCESS by way of TCRdb, which keeps in-frame sequences with V and J called. Part of the clones is missing from these tables; in studies checked, under half for an unresolved V gene and the rest for unknown reasons. Clone size and V and J calls were adopted from that table, with D and trimming inferred from the DNA. Within this sample are around 190,000 clones, with roughly 83% of them counted one time only. The top ten clones comprise about 5.6% of the sample.

In the germline V gene, CDR1 corresponds to SGHRS and CDR2 to YFSETQ. The germline V end is reduced by 4 bases and the J end by 5 bases; junction bases left unmatched: 7. Counted from cysteine to phenylalanine, this CDR3 has 14 amino acids. Just the 42-base CDR3 DNA is kept, in frame starting at base 1. Participants in the prospective study were aged roughly 18 to 100 years, lived in some 24 United States geographic areas, and enrolled through a virtual design. In the prospective study, cohorts were assigned on the basis of participant-reported clinical history obtained from a screening survey and a study questionnaire. Each participant in the prospective study had whole blood, serum and a nasopharyngeal or oropharyngeal swab collected by mobile phlebotomists. Participants in the prospective study had the option to provide additional blood draws and questionnaires over an approximately 2-month period. Prospective study blood samples were shipped either frozen or at room temperature before DNA extraction.

To note about this clone: Which antigen it targets is not known. Base qualities are not provided; no much larger clone lies one nucleotide away.

The investigation overall reported the following: How much clinical and demographic metadata was included differed by source and by participant, and the metadata was provided uncurated.

The receptor was isolated from a man aged 35-49 years with acute COVID-19. The sequenced sample was PBMCs or T cells enriched from blood (not recorded which). The receptor chain draws on TRBV5-1 and TRBJ2-3; the central 7 bases match TRBD1. In nucleotides, the sequence is TGCGCCAGCAGCACCAGGGGGTCCCTAGATACGCAGTATTTT. This encodes CASSTRGSLDTQYF.